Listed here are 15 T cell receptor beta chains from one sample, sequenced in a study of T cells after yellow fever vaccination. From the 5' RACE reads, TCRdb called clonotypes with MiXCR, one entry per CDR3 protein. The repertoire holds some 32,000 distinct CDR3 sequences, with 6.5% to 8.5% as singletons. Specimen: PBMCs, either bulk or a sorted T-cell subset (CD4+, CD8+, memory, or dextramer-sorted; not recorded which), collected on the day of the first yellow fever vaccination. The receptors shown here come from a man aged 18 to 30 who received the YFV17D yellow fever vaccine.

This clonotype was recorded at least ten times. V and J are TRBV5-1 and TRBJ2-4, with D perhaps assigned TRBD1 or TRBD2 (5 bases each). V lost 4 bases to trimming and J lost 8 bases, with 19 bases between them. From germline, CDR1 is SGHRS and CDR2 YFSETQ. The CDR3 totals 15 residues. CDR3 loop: CASSILGAGGDIQYF. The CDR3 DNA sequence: TGCGCCAGCAGCATCCTAGGGGCCGGAGGAGACATTCAGTACTTC.

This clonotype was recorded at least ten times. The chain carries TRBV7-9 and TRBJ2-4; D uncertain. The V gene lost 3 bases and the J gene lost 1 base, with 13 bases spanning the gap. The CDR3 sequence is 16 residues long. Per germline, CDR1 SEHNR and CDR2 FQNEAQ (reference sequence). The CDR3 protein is CASSFEPLGAKNIQYF. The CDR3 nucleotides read TGTGCCAGCAGCTTCGAACCTTTGGGGGCCAAAAACATTCAGTACTTC.

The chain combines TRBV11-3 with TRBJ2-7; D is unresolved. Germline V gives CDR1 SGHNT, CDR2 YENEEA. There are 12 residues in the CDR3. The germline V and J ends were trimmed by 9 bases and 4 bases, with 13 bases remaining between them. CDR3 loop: CARYGVTYEQYV. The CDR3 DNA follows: TGTGCCAGGTATGGAGTTACTTACGAGCAGTACGTC.

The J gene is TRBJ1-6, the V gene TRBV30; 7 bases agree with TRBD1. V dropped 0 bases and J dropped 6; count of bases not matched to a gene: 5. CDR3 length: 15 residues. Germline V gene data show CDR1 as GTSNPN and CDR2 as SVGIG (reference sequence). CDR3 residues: CAWSVSGTVNSPLHF. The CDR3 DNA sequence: TGTGCCTGGAGTGTCTCCGGGACAGTTAATTCACCCCTCCACTTT.

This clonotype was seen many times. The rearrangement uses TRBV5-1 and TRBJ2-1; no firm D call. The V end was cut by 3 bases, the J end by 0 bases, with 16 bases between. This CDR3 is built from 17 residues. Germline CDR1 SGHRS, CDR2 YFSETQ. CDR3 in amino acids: CASSSTDFVSSYNEQFF. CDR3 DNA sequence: TGCGCCAGCAGCTCGACTGACTTCGTGAGCTCCTACAATGAGCAGTTCTTC.

The CDR3 DNA sequence: TGTGCCAGCAGCCCGGGTATACCAAACACCGGGGAGCTGTTTTTT. Protein sequence: CASSPGIPNTGELFF. The rearrangement joins TRBV11-3 to TRBJ2-2; unclear D gene. Germline V gene sequence: CDR1 SGHNT, CDR2 YENEEA. The V gene lost 5 bases and the J gene lost 2 bases, with 12 bases spanning the gap. This CDR3 is built from 15 residues.

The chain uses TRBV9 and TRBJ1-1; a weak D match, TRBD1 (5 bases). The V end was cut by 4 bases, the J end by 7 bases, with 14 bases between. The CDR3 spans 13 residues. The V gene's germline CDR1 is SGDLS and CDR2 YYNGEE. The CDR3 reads CASSLGTANEAFF. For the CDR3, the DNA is TGTGCCAGCAGCCTCGGGACGGCAAATGAAGCTTTCTTT.

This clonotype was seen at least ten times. DNA for the CDR3: TGTGCCAGCAGTTATCGGCAGGGGAGGACTGAAGCTTTCTTT. Translating gives CASSYRQGRTEAFF. The chain links TRBV6-5 to TRBJ1-1; D may be TRBD1 (6 bases). The CDR3 covers 14 residues. Germline-derived CDR1 and CDR2 are MNHEY and SVGAGI. Trimming stripped 3 bases from V and 5 bases from J, with 13 bases between.

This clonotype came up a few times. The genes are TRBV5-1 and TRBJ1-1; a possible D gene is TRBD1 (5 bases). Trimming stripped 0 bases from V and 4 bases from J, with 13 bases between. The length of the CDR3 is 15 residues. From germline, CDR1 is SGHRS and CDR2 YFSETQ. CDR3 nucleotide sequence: TGCGCCAGCAGCTTGGTGGGCAGGGAGGGCACTGAAGCTTTCTTT. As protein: CASSLVGREGTEAFF. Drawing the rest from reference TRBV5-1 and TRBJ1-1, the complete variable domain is KAGVTQTPRYLIKTRGQQVTLSCSPISGHRSVSWYQQTPGQGLQFLFEYFSETQRNKGNFPGRFSGRQFSNSRSEMNVSTLELGDSALYLCASSLVGREGTEAFFGQGTRLTVV.

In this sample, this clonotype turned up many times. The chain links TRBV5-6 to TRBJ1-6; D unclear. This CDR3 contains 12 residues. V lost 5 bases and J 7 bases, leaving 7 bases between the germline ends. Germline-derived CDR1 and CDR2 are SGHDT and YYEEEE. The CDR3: CASSRRNSPLHF. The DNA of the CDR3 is TGTGCCAGCAGTCGACGAAATTCACCCCTCCACTTT.

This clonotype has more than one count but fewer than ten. CDR3 in amino acids: CASSSPVRGRIGNRQPQHF. The CDR3 region has the DNA TGTGCCAGTAGTAGTCCCGTCAGGGGGCGAATCGGCAATCGTCAGCCCCAGCATTTT. The chain carries TRBV19 and TRBJ1-5, with TRBD1 identical over 8 bases. With 4 bases clipped from V and 6 bases from J, the junction kept 20 bases outside the gene matches. The germline V gene encodes CDR1 LNHDA and CDR2 SQIVND (reference sequence). The CDR3 has 19 amino acids.

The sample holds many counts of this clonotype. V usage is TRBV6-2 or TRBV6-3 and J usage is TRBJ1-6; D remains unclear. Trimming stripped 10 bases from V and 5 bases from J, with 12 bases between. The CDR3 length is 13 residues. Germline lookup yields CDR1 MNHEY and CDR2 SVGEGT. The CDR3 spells CATHSTNNSPLHF. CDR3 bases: TGTGCCACCCACTCTACGAATAATTCACCCCTCCACTTT.

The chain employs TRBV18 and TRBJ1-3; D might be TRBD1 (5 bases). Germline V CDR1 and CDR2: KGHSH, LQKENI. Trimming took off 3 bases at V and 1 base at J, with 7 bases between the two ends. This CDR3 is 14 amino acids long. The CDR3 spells CASSPRQSGNTIYF. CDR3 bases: TGTGCCAGCTCACCGCGACAGTCTGGAAACACCATATATTTT.

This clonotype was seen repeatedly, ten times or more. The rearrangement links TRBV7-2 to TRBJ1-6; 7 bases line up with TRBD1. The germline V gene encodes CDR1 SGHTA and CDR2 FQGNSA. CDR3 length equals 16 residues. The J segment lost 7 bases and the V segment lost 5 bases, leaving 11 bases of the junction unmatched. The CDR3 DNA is TGTGCCAGCAGCATCCGGACAGGCAGGCTCAATTCACCCCTCCACTTT. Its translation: CASSIRTGRLNSPLHF.

The CDR3 reads CASSQPLAGAETGELFF. CDR3 DNA: TGTGCCAGCAGCCAACCGTTAGCGGGGGCAGAAACCGGGGAGCTGTTTTTT. The chain has TRBV4-2 and TRBJ2-2; TRBD2 agrees at 9 bases. Germline V gene lookup returns CDR1 LGHNA and CDR2 YNFKEQ. V was clipped by 2 bases and J by 5 bases; unmatched bases: 9. The CDR3 has 17 amino acids.